This T cell receptor beta chain was found in a study of blood T cell repertoires in COVID-19. Study-level background: The cDNA or gDNA used as material had been derived from T cells, B-cell-depleted T cells, or PBMCs.

In its sample, this clone was seen once. Authors' processing steps: Estimation of nucleated cell counts was performed using reference gene primer amplification. Profiled with immunoSEQ multiplex PCR; TCRdb holds only in-frame clones, not every one. The DNA was the basis for D and trimming; V, J and clone size are from that table. The table includes roughly 190,000 clones, about 81% detected once. The CDR3 length is 13 residues. CDR1 is MNHEY, CDR2 SVGAGI, per germline. The V gene lost 4 bases and the J gene lost 6 bases, with 13 bases spanning the gap. The sample taken for sequencing was peripheral blood. This clonotype originated in a man aged 30-40 years with active or convalescent COVID-19. The chain recombines TRBV6-5 with TRBJ2-7, with D perhaps TRBD2 (6 bases). CDR3 protein: CASSSFRDSEQYF. The CDR3 bases are TGTGCCAGCAGTTCCTTTAGGGACTCCGAGCAGTACTTC.